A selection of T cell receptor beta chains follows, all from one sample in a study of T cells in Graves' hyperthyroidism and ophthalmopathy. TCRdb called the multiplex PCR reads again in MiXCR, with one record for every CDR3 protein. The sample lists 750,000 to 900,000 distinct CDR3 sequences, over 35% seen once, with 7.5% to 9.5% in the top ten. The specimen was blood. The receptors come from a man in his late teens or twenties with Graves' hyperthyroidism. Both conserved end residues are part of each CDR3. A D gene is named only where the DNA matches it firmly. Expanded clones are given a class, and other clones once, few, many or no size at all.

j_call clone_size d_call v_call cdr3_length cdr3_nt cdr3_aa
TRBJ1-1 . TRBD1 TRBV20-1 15 TGCAGTGCTATCGGGACAGGGCGGTTTGGGACTGAAGCTTTCTTT CSAIGTGRFGTEAFF
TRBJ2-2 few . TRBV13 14 TGTGCCAGCAGCGATAGCGGGAACACCGGGGAGCTGTTTTTT CASSDSGNTGELFF
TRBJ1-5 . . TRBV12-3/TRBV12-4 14 TGTGCCAGTGCGGAACAGGGAGTCAATCAGCCCCAGCATTTT CASAEQGVNQPQHF
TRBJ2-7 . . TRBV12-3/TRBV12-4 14 TGTGCCAGCAGTTCGGCTAGTAAAGGTTACGAGCAGTACTTC CASSSASKGYEQYF
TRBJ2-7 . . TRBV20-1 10 TGCAGTGCCCTAAACTACGAGCAGTACTTC CSALNYEQYF
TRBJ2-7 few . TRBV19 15 TGTGCCAGTAGTCGGGTGGTGACGGGGCACTACGAGCAGTACTTC CASSRVVTGHYEQYF
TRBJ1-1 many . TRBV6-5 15 TGTGCCAGCAACGACAGAGGGGGACGTAACACTGAAGCTTTCTTT CASNDRGGRNTEAFF
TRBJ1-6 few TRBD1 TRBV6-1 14 TGTGCCAGGCAGAGAGGGGACAGCCATTCACCCCTCCACTTT CARQRGDSHSPLHF
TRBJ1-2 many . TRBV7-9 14 TGTGCCAGCAGCTTAGGACAGTTCGACTATGGCTACACCTTC CASSLGQFDYGYTF
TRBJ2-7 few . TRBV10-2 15 TGCGCCACCTCGGGAGTCCTCCATCTTGGCTACGAGCAGTACTTC CATSGVLHLGYEQYF